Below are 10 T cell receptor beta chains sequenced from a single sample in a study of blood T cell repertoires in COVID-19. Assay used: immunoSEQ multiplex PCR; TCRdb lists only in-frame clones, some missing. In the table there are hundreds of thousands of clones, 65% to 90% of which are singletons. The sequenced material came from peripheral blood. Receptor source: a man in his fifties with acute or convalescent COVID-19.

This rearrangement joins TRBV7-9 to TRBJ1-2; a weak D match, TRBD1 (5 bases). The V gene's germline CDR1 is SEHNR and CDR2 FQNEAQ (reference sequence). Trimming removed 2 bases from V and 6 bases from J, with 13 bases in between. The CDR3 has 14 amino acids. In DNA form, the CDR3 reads TGTGCCAGCAGCTTACTGGACACAACCAATGGCTACACCTTC. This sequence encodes CASSLLDTTNGYTF.

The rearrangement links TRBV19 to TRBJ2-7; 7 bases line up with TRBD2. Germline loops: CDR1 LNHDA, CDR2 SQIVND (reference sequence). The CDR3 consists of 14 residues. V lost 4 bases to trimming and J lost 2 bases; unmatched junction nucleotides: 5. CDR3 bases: TGTGCCAGTAGTAGGGGGGGACCTACCTACGAGCAGTACTTC. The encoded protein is CASSRGGPTYEQYF.

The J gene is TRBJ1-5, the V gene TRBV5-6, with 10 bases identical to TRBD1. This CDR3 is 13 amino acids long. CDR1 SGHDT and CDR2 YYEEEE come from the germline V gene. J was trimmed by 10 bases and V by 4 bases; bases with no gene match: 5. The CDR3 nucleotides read TGTGCCAGCAGCCCCAGGGACAGGGGACCCCAGCATTTT. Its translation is CASSPRDRGPQHF.

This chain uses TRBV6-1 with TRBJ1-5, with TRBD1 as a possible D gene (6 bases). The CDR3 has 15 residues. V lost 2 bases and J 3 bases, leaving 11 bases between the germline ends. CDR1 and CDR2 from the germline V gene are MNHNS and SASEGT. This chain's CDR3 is CASSEKRGINQPQHF. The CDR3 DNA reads TGTGCCAGCAGTGAAAAAAGGGGGATCAATCAGCCCCAGCATTTT.

The CDR3 reads CASSPSGQGSYNEQFF. The CDR3 DNA is TGTGCCAGCAGCCCCTCGGGGCAGGGGTCCTACAATGAGCAGTTCTTC. This chain links TRBV5-5 with TRBJ2-1, with a tentative D call TRBD1 (6 bases). Deletions cut 4 bases from V and 1 base from J, with 15 bases between. Looked up from germline, CDR1 is SGHKS and CDR2 is YYEKEE (reference sequence). This CDR3 region has 16 residues.

The DNA for the CDR3 is TGTGCCAGCAGTTCAAGGACAGTCTATGGCTACACCTTC. This sequence encodes CASSSRTVYGYTF. The genes are TRBV12-3 or TRBV12-4 and TRBJ1-2; possible D gene TRBD1, 6 bases. This CDR3 contains 13 residues. V lost 4 bases, J lost 4 bases, and 10 bases lay in between.

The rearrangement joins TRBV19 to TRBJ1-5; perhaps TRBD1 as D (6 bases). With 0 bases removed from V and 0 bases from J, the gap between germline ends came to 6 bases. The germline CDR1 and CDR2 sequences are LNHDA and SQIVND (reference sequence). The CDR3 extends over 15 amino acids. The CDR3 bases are TGTGCCAGTAGTATAGACAGGGGTAGCAATCAGCCCCAGCATTTT. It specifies CASSIDRGSNQPQHF.

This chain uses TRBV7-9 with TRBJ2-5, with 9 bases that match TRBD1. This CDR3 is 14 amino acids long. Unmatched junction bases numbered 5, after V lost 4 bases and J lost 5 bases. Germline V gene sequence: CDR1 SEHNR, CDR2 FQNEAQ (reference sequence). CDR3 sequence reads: CASSSGTGSETQYF. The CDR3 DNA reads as TGTGCCAGCAGCTCCGGGACAGGGTCCGAGACCCAGTACTTC.

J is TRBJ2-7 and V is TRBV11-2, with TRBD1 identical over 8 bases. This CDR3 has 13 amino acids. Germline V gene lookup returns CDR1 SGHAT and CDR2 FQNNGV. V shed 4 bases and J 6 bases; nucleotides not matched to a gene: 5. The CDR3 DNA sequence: TGTGCCAGCAGCTCTGGACAGGGTAGCGAGCAGTACTTC. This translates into CASSSGQGSEQYF. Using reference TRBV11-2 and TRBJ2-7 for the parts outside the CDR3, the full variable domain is EAGVAQSPRYKIIEKRQSVAFWCNPISGHATLYWYQQILGQGPKLLIQFQNNGVVDDSQLPKDRFSAERLKGVDSTLKIQPAKLEDSAVYLCASSSGQGSEQYFGPGTRLTVT.

CDR3 protein: CASTGRHGELFF. The DNA of the CDR3 is TGCGCCAGCACCGGCAGACACGGGGAGCTGTTTTTT. The rearrangement joins TRBV10-2 to TRBJ2-2; D call uncertain. CDR3 length: 12 residues. The V end was cut by 7 bases, the J end by 7 bases, with 10 bases between. Germline CDR1 reads WSHSY; CDR2 reads SAAADI.